Below are 10 T cell receptor beta chains sequenced from a single sample in a study of cytomegalovirus exposure and HLA in healthy donors. Amplification used 60 Vbeta primers and 13 Jbeta primers. The table came from immunoSEQ multiplex PCR; TCRdb's copy has only in-frame clones and leaves some out. The table has more than 150,000 clones, about four fifths seen once; the top ten hold 1.5% to 1.7%. Sequenced sample: PBMCs. Receptors originate from a man aged 40-49 years in good health and CMV-seronegative.

For the CDR3, the DNA is TGTGCCAGCAGTTACTCGGCGAGGGTCCACGAGCAGTACTTC. It encodes CASSYSARVHEQYF. The V and J genes are TRBV6-5 and TRBJ2-7, with D perhaps TRBD2 (5 bases). Trimming cost V 0 bases and J 5 bases, with 11 bases left between them. Germline V gene lookup returns CDR1 MNHEY and CDR2 SVGAGI. This CDR3 comprises 14 residues.

The CDR3 sequence is CASSLLQGSEQYF. The CDR3 bases are TGTGCCAGCAGCTTACTACAGGGGTCCGAGCAGTACTTC. V is TRBV7-9 and J is TRBJ2-7, with 7 bases aligning to TRBD1. Germline CDR1 and CDR2: SEHNR and FQNEAQ (reference sequence). The CDR3 sequence is 13 residues long. V lost 2 bases and J lost 6; bases outside the gene matches: 4. Full variable domain (outside the CDR3, taken from reference TRBV7-9 and TRBJ2-7): DTGVSQNPRHKITKRGQNVTFRCDPISEHNRLYWYRQTLGQGPEFLTYFQNEAQLEKSRLLSDRFSAERPKGSFSTLEIQRTEQGDSAMYLCASSLLQGSEQYFGPGTRLTVT.

The CDR3 nucleotides read TGTGCCAGCAGCTTCTCTAGCTCTGGAAACACCATATATTTT. It translates to CASSFSSSGNTIYF. The V and J genes are TRBV5-4 and TRBJ1-3; D uncertain. With 2 bases removed from V and 0 bases from J, the gap between germline ends came to 6 bases. In germline, CDR1 is SGHNT, CDR2 YYREEE (reference sequence). This CDR3 region has 14 residues.

This chain uses TRBV2 with TRBJ2-3; TRBD2 matches at 14 bases. Trimming removed 8 bases from V and 4 bases from J; junction bases left unmatched: 5. The V gene's germline CDR1 is SNHLY and CDR2 FYNNEI. CDR3 length: 15 amino acids. The CDR3 spells CASRLAGGQADTQYF. In nucleotides, the CDR3 is TGTGCCAGCCGACTAGCGGGGGGGCAGGCAGATACGCAGTATTTT.

The rearrangement uses TRBV30 and TRBJ2-3, with 7 bases aligning to TRBD2. Germline V CDR1 and CDR2: GTSNPN, SVGIG (reference sequence). The CDR3 loop spans 16 amino acids. Trimming at V came to 4 bases and at J to 6 bases, leaving 16 bases not matched to a gene. The CDR3: CAWNPPAGDLIDTQYF. CDR3 coding DNA: TGTGCCTGGAACCCCCCCGCGGGGGACCTTATCGATACGCAGTATTTT.

This clone occurred once. This chain links TRBV1 with TRBJ2-3; TRBD2, the table's D call, lacks a check against the DNA. TRBV1 is a pseudogene. This CDR3 has 18 amino acids. In DNA, the CDR3 is TGCACCAGCAGCCAAGATTGGCTAGCCGGTGCTAGCACAGATACGCAGTATTTT. Translation gives CTSSQDWLAGASTDTQYF.

CDR3 DNA: TGTGCCAGCAGCCGGACAGGGTCGAATGAAAAACTGTTTTTT. It codes for CASSRTGSNEKLFF. The chain recombines TRBV5-6 with TRBJ1-4, with 8 bases matching TRBD1. CDR1 and CDR2 (germline): SGHDT, YYEEEE. The CDR3 length is 14 residues. The junction had 4 bases not matched to a gene; V was cut back by 4 bases and J by 5 bases.

The V gene is TRBV6-5, the J gene TRBJ2-6; D is ambiguous. The germline V and J ends were trimmed by 2 bases and 10 bases, with 6 bases remaining between them. Germline CDR1 reads MNHEY; CDR2 reads SVGAGI. CDR3 length: 12 residues. DNA of the CDR3: TGTGCCAGCAGTTACCAGGATAACGTCCTGACTTTC. This gives the protein CASSYQDNVLTF.

The chain carries TRBV2 and TRBJ2-5; 10 bases fit TRBD2. The germline V gene has CDR1 SNHLY and CDR2 FYNNEI. The CDR3 loop spans 14 amino acids. The junction had 7 bases not matched to a gene; V was cut back by 8 bases and J by 4 bases. DNA for the CDR3: TGTGCCAGCGCCGCTAGCGGGAGTCTAGAGACCCAGTACTTC. Amino acids: CASAASGSLETQYF. The entire variable domain, with the rest obtained from reference TRBV2 and TRBJ2-5, is as follows: EPEVTQTPSHQVTQMGQEVILRCVPISNHLYFYWYRQILGQKVEFLVSFYNNEISEKSEIFDDQFSVERPDGSNFTLKIRSTKLEDSAMYFCASAASGSLETQYFGPGTRLLVL.

This sequence joins TRBV6-1 and TRBJ1-2; 7 bases map to TRBD1. Germline V CDR1 and CDR2: MNHNS, SASEGT. V gave up 2 bases and J gave up 3 bases; unmatched junction bases: 3. This CDR3 has 14 amino acids. The CDR3 bases are TGTGCCAGCAGTGAAAGACAGGGAGACTATGGCTACACCTTC. Translated: CASSERQGDYGYTF.